Listed below are T cell receptor beta chains from one sample, sequenced in a study of blood T cell repertoires in COVID-19. TCRdb keeps only in-frame clones here, not all; method: immunoSEQ multiplex PCR. The sample consists of about 380,000 clones, about 90% of them appearing once. Sequencing was performed on peripheral blood. These receptor sequences come from a man aged 40-55 years with acute or convalescent COVID-19. CDR3s include the opening cysteine and the closing phenylalanine or tryptophan. The order of the fields is D gene, clone size, V gene, CDR3 protein. D genes are given only for firm matches. Some rows have no size entry. The others give once, few or many, or a class for an expanded clone.

.	.	TRBV5-1	CASSLAGGLEPQHF
TRBD1	.	TRBV6-5	CASSLGTGAYGYTF
.	.	TRBV11-2	CASSLNPGGSSYNEQFF
.	.	TRBV4-2	CASSPRTGNQPQHF
.	.	TRBV7-3	CASSLIVQNEQFF
TRBD1	.	TRBV24-1	CATSKTGEETQYF
.	.	TRBV19	CASSPYGGNQPQHF
.	.	TRBV5-4	CASSLVEGYNEQFF
TRBD1	.	TRBV19	CASSISDRGWAEAFF
.	.	TRBV7-9	CASSPTRGRGTEAFF
.	.	TRBV4-1	CASSQARGPGDGYTF
TRBD1	.	TRBV12-3/TRBV12-4	CASGDRGFNEQYF
TRBD2	.	TRBV6-2/TRBV6-3	CASTPSGRSAGELFF
TRBD2	.	TRBV12-3/TRBV12-4	CASSLAQRGLEYF
.	.	TRBV6-1	CASSEQYTEAFF
.	.	TRBV7-9	CASSSGKSGNTIYF
TRBD1	.	TRBV5-1	CASSLHDRDNGYTF
.	.	TRBV5-4	CASSLVSRMNTEAFF
.	.	TRBV9	CASSLSGGPYGYTF
.	.	TRBV27	CASSYQQGSNEQYF
.	.	TRBV7-8	CASSLAPRVRINNEKLFF
.	.	TRBV19	CASSGGYTEAFF
.	.	TRBV28	CATWSAADTQYF
.	.	TRBV4-1	CASSRPREKLFF
.	.	TRBV5-1	CASSPGQYTGELFF
.	.	TRBV14	CASSQYNRANTGELFF
TRBD1	.	TRBV7-9	CASSLGVGQENEKLFF
.	.	TRBV12-3/TRBV12-4	CASSSGLPGELFF
.	.	TRBV29-1	CSVGGGSLDYGYTF
TRBD2	.	TRBV2	CASSFSAGTSGNYEQYF
TRBD2	.	TRBV29-1	CSVFAGGGETQYF
TRBD1	.	TRBV2	CASSEAQGATTDTQYF
TRBD1	.	TRBV2	CASSDSRQGNEKLFF
.	.	TRBV18	CASSPTQGRFYGYTF
.	.	TRBV5-6	CASSSWQGFNEQYF
TRBD1	once	TRBV11-2	CASSLQPDRRNEKLFF
.	.	TRBV19	CASSVLSNTEAFF
.	.	TRBV5-1	CASSSQIGSLSLLEAFF
TRBD1	.	TRBV19	CASSIGTGRQPQHF
.	.	TRBV5-1	CASSWQEGGWEAFF
.	.	TRBV1	CTRERHYNEQFF
TRBD2	once	TRBV4-2	CASSQESSGAEQFF
TRBD1	.	TRBV18	CASSPGTGGDYEQYF
.	.	TRBV28	CASGPRQAFF
TRBD1	once	TRBV7-6	CASSYRTGGLTDTQYF
.	.	TRBV4-2	CASSQTISYEQYF
TRBD1	.	TRBV2	CAGRQGHSGNTIYF
TRBD2	.	TRBV5-4	CASSLAAGGPRETQYF
TRBD1	.	TRBV18	CASSPPDRGRYGASVGELFF
.	.	TRBV20-1	CSASSVGVSYNEQFF
.	.	TRBV15	CATSRTAISGANVLTF
.	.	TRBV9	CASSARGAGHTGELFF
.	.	TRBV24-1	CATSDPVTRELFF
.	.	TRBV1	CTSSRPDDSSTQYF